The text below deals with one TCR beta chain. Clones were sequenced by immunoSEQ multiplex PCR, and TCRdb holds only the in-frame ones, with some missing. The data contain 100,000 to 150,000 clones, roughly nine tenths of them singletons. Donors were drawn from the approximately 120-subject validation cohort, separate from the approximately 680-subject first cohort. The entry originates in a study of cytomegalovirus exposure and HLA in healthy donors. In the study overall: Later, an analysis reported that the 120 or so validation repertoires had used the same platform as the 666 first-cohort repertoires.

Deletions cut 7 bases from V and 5 bases from J, with 15 bases between. Germline assignment: CDR1 SNHLY and CDR2 FYNNEI. The CDR3 totals 14 residues. The receptor was isolated from a woman aged 18-29 years in good health and CMV-seronegative. The sequencing sample was made of PBMCs. The chain uses TRBV2 and TRBJ1-5; D might be TRBD1 (6 bases). In DNA, the CDR3 is TGTGCCAGCACGAAACAGGGTTTGGATCAGCCCCAGCATTTT. Amino acid sequence: CASTKQGLDQPQHF.